This is a list of T cell receptor beta chains from one sample in a study of cytomegalovirus exposure and HLA in healthy donors. The assay was immunoSEQ multiplex PCR, and TCRdb's table has in-frame clones only and misses some. The sample has approximately 84,000 clones; around 80% are singletons. The sample consisted of PBMCs. The receptors originated from a man aged 40-49 years in good health and CMV-seronegative. CDR3s include the opening cysteine and the closing phenylalanine or tryptophan. The D gene is left open where the match is weak. Not every row has a clone size; where given, it reads once, few, many or a size class.

>TRBJ1-4|TRBV5-1|.|.
CASSLTGTGRAEKLFF
TGCGCCAGCAGCCTAACCGGAACAGGGAGGGCTGAAAAACTGTTTTTT
>TRBJ2-7|TRBV6-5|.|TRBD2
CASRPRTSGRFEQYF
TGTGCCAGCCGCCCCCGAACTAGCGGGAGGTTCGAGCAGTACTTC
>TRBJ1-1|TRBV6-5|.|.
CASRKPDRTLEAFF
TGTGCCAGCAGAAAACCCGACAGGACCCTTGAAGCTTTCTTT
>TRBJ2-1|TRBV9|.|.
CASSGIADNEQFF
TGTGCCAGCAGCGGTATAGCGGACAATGAGCAGTTCTTC
>TRBJ1-1|TRBV27|few|.
CASSLIMNTEAFF
TGTGCCAGCAGTTTAATCATGAACACTGAAGCTTTCTTT
>TRBJ2-6|TRBV7-8|.|TRBD1
CASSTGQGASGANVLTF
TGTGCCAGCAGCACGGGACAGGGGGCCTCTGGGGCCAACGTCCTGACTTTC
>TRBJ2-7|TRBV5-8|.|.
CASRHRDGRTSEQYF
TGTGCCAGCAGACACAGGGACGGGAGGACTTCCGAGCAGTACTTC
>TRBJ2-7|TRBV9|.|TRBD1
CASSDQGQGAREQYF
TGTGCCAGCAGCGATCAGGGACAGGGGGCCCGGGAGCAGTACTTC
>TRBJ2-7|TRBV7-2|.|.
CATLGGGRYEQYF
TGTGCGACTCTTGGGGGGGGGCGGTACGAGCAGTACTTC
>TRBJ2-3|TRBV25-1|.|TRBD2
CASSDSLETSVADTQYF
TGTGCCAGCAGTGATAGTTTGGAGACTAGCGTTGCAGATACGCAGTATTTT
>TRBJ1-3|TRBV6-6|.|.
CASSYGGSGNTIYF
TGTGCCAGCAGTTACGGAGGCTCTGGAAACACCATATATTTT
>TRBJ2-7|TRBV5-4|.|.
CASSPKARGTHEQYF
TGTGCCAGCAGCCCGAAGGCCAGGGGTACCCACGAGCAGTACTTC
>TRBJ2-4|TRBV28|few|TRBD1
CASSPGQDTKNIQYF
TGTGCCAGCAGCCCGGGACAGGACACCAAAAACATTCAGTACTTC
>TRBJ2-7|TRBV7-2|.|.
CASSRRGAREQYF
TGTGCCAGCAGCCGACGGGGGGCGAGGGAGCAGTACTTC
>TRBJ1-5|TRBV5-3|.|.
CARPPCSNQPQHF
TGTGCCAGACCCCCGTGTAGCAATCAGCCCCAGCATTTT
>TRBJ2-1|TRBV19|.|TRBD2
CASRAGGNEQFF
TGTGCCAGTAGAGCCGGGGGGAATGAGCAGTTCTTC
>TRBJ1-1|TRBV7-9|.|TRBD1
CASNRLQGSSMINTEAFF
TGTGCCAGCAACCGATTACAGGGGAGCTCTATGATAAACACTGAAGCTTTCTTT
>TRBJ1-1|TRBV28|few|TRBD1
CASSTHRGGNTEAFF
TGTGCCAGCAGTACACACAGGGGAGGCAACACTGAAGCTTTCTTT
>TRBJ2-1|TRBV6-5|.|.
CASSYARGGNEQFF
TGTGCCAGCAGTTACGCCAGGGGCGGGAATGAGCAGTTCTTC
>TRBJ1-1|TRBV27|.|TRBD1
CASIGGQAGNTEAFF
TGTGCCAGCATAGGGGGACAGGCTGGGAACACTGAAGCTTTCTTT
>TRBJ1-1|TRBV19|few|.
CASSKGYRNTEAFF
TGTGCTTCCTCGAAGGGGTACAGGAACACTGAAGCTTTCTTT
>TRBJ1-2|TRBV6-5|.|TRBD1
CASSPRDRVAGYTF
TGTGCCAGCAGTCCCCGGGACAGGGTAGCTGGCTACACCTTC
>TRBJ2-2|TRBV5-6|.|.
CASSLVRGGELFF
TGTGCCAGCAGCTTGGTACGGGGCGGGGAGCTGTTTTTT
>TRBJ2-1|TRBV10-2|once|TRBD2
CASSGMGGPHNEQFF
TGCGCCAGCAGTGGGATGGGAGGGCCGCACAATGAGCAGTTCTTC
>TRBJ2-2|TRBV18|.|TRBD2
CASSPQASGGTGELFF
TGTGCCAGCTCACCACAGGCTAGCGGTGGGACCGGGGAGCTGTTTTTT
>TRBJ2-5|TRBV9|.|TRBD2
CASSPNGLAAEETQYF
TGTGCCAGCAGCCCAAATGGACTAGCGGCCGAAGAGACCCAGTACTTC
>TRBJ2-1|TRBV28|.|.
CASSLSWSHNEQFF
TGTGCCAGCAGCCTTAGCTGGAGCCACAATGAGCAGTTCTTC
>TRBJ1-1|TRBV7-9|.|.
CASSLDQGHLNTEAFF
TGTGCCAGCAGCTTAGATCAGGGACACTTGAACACTGAAGCTTTCTTT
>TRBJ1-1|TRBV2|.|.
CASSEGFRGTEAFF
TGTGCCAGCAGTGAAGGGTTTAGGGGCACTGAAGCTTTCTTT
>TRBJ2-7|TRBV20-1|few|.
CSAEKTVEQYF
TGCAGTGCTGAAAAGACAGTCGAGCAGTACTTC
>TRBJ1-2|TRBV11-2|.|.
CASSRGRVYGYTF
TGTGCCAGCAGCCGAGGGAGGGTCTATGGCTACACCTTC
>TRBJ2-1|TRBV19|.|TRBD2
CACRLAGGIEQFF
TGTGCCTGCCGACTAGCGGGAGGGATTGAGCAGTTCTTC
>TRBJ2-7|TRBV5-1|.|.
CASSLVVDSSYEQYF
TGCGCCAGCAGCTTGGTGGTCGACAGCTCCTACGAGCAGTACTTC
>TRBJ2-1|TRBV5-4|.|TRBD1
CASSERTGVHNEQFF
TGTGCCAGCAGCGAGAGGACAGGGGTCCACAATGAGCAGTTCTTC
>TRBJ2-3|TRBV19|.|.
CASRLSGGADTQYF
TGTGCCAGTAGACTATCCGGAGGCGCAGATACGCAGTATTTT
>TRBJ2-5|TRBV2|.|TRBD1
CASSVQGAAAETQYF
TGTGCCAGCAGTGTACAGGGGGCAGCAGCAGAGACCCAGTACTTC
>TRBJ1-2|TRBV19|.|TRBD1
CASSGDRDYGYTF
TGTGCCAGTAGTGGGGACAGGGACTATGGCTACACCTTC
>TRBJ2-3|TRBV4-1|.|.
CASSQGWQAGRTDTQYF
TGCGCCAGCAGCCAAGGTTGGCAGGCGGGCCGCACAGATACGCAGTATTTT
>TRBJ1-2|TRBV18|.|TRBD1
CASSPAQGSNYGYTF
TGTGCCAGCTCACCCGCACAGGGGTCCAACTATGGCTACACCTTC
>TRBJ1-1|TRBV30|few|.
CAHRPGLEAFF
TGTGCCCATAGGCCGGGACTGGAAGCTTTCTTT
>TRBJ2-2|TRBV4-1|.|TRBD1
CASSQVQGAVTGELFF
TGCGCCAGCAGCCAAGTACAGGGGGCGGTCACCGGGGAGCTGTTTTTT
>TRBJ2-1|TRBV10-1|.|TRBD2
CASSVRGARSYEQFF
TGCGCCAGCAGTGTGCGGGGGGCCAGGTCTTATGAGCAGTTCTTC